Described below is a single T cell receptor beta chain sequence and its context. The antigen is unknown. This sample is part of a study of T cell responses to AZD1222 COVID-19 vaccine. Study outcomes and limitations: Donors, mostly white British, included more females; clonal diversity was possibly underestimated. Compared with day 0, the breadth and depth of the Spike-specific TCR repertoire rose significantly after two doses of AZD1222.

CDR1 LNHDA and CDR2 SQIVND come from the germline V gene (reference sequence). The V and J ends lost 3 bases and 0 bases respectively, with 9 bases between them. The CDR3 runs to 16 residues. Clones were read by immunoSEQ multiplex PCR, and TCRdb kept only the in-frame ones, dropping some. The table has 100,000 to 150,000 clones, around 89% seen once. The sequence derives from an adult in good health. The sequencing used peripheral blood, collected on day 0 of MenACWY control vaccination. The chain links TRBV19 to TRBJ2-6; D is unclear. The CDR3 here is CASSMTALSGANVLTF. CDR3 bases: TGTGCCAGTAGTATGACGGCCCTCTCTGGGGCCAACGTCCTGACTTTC. Full variable domain (remainder filled in from reference TRBV19 and TRBJ2-6): DGGITQSPKYLFRKEGQNVTLSCEQNLNHDAMYWYRQDPGQGLRLIYYSQIVNDFQKGDIAEGYSVSREKKESFPLTVTSAQKNPTAFYLCASSMTALSGANVLTFGAGSRLTVL.